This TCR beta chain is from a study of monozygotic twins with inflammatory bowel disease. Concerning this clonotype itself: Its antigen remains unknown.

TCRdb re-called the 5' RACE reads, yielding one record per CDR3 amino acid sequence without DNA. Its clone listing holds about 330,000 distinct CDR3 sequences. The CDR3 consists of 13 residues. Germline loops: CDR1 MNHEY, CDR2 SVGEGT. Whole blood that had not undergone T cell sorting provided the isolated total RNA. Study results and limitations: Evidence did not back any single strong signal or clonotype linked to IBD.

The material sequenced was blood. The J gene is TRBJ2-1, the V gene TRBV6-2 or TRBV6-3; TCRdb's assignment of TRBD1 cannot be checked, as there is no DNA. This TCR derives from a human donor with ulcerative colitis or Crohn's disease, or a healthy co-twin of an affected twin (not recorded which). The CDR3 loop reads CATITTGGNEQFF.